The source of this TCR beta chain is a study of blood T cell repertoires in COVID-19. Study information: From the United States, Italy and Spain came samples of acute and convalescent COVID-19. From T cells, B-cell-depleted T cells, or PBMCs came the material, which was cDNA or gDNA.

In the original processing: Using reference gene primer amplification, nucleated cell counts were estimated. Produced via immunoSEQ multiplex PCR; TCRdb's table is partial and in-frame only. The V and J calls and the clone size are those of that table, but D and trimming were determined from the DNA. The sample carries 220,000 or so clones, about 80% recorded once. Between the trimmed V and J ends, which lost 1 base and 11 bases, there was a span of 17 bases. The CDR3 extends over 14 amino acids. Per the germline V gene, CDR1 is LGHDT and CDR2 is YNNKEL (reference sequence). This clonotype was obtained from a woman aged 80 or over with acute or convalescent COVID-19. Source material: peripheral blood. This chain connects TRBV3-1 (or the pseudogene TRBV3-2) to TRBJ1-1, with a possible D match to TRBD1 (6 bases). The CDR3 region has the DNA TGTGCCAGCAGCCAAGTTGATGGGACAAGAAGGGCTTTCTTT. Residues: CASSQVDGTRRAFF.